A selection of T cell receptor beta chains follows, all from one sample in a study of blood T cell repertoires in COVID-19. Measured with immunoSEQ multiplex PCR; TCRdb has only the in-frame clones, and not every one. Of approximately 110,000 clones in the sample, roughly 80% were seen once. Sequencing used peripheral blood. Every receptor here comes from a woman aged 60-70 years with acute or convalescent COVID-19. Both conserved end residues are part of each CDR3. D genes are given only for firm matches. Some rows have no size entry. The others give once, few or many, or a class for an expanded clone.

size: -; D: TRBD2; V: TRBV19; J: TRBJ2-5; CDR3: CASNSGGAGETQYF; DNA: TGTGCCAGTAATAGCGGGGGGGCAGGAGAGACCCAGTACTTC
size: -; D: -; V: TRBV5-4; J: TRBJ1-1; CDR3: CASSPAGRGTNTEAFF; DNA: TGTGCCAGCAGCCCCGCCGGGAGGGGGACGAACACTGAAGCTTTCTTT
size: -; D: -; V: TRBV30; J: TRBJ2-2; CDR3: CAWRDKGVELFF; DNA: TGTGCCTGGAGAGATAAAGGGGTGGAGCTGTTTTTT
size: -; D: -; V: TRBV23-1; J: TRBJ1-2; CDR3: CASSQIQPPPETGCYNYGYTF; DNA: TGCGCCAGCAGTCAAATCCAACCACCCCCAGAAACAGGGTGTTATAACTATGGCTACACCTTC
size: -; D: -; V: TRBV5-1; J: TRBJ2-5; CDR3: CASSQGGDETQYF; DNA: TGCGCCAGCAGCCAGGGGGGTGACGAGACCCAGTACTTC
size: few; D: TRBD1; V: TRBV4-1; J: TRBJ1-5; CDR3: CASSQVQGGNQPQHF; DNA: TGCGCCAGCAGCCAAGTTCAGGGGGGCAATCAGCCCCAGCATTTT
size: -; D: -; V: TRBV7-6; J: TRBJ1-2; CDR3: CASTEEPNVDYGYTF; DNA: TGTGCCAGCACAGAGGAACCCAACGTGGACTATGGCTACACCTTC
size: -; D: TRBD1; V: TRBV6-5; J: TRBJ2-1; CDR3: CASRRDRSYNEQFF; DNA: TGTGCCAGCCGCCGGGACAGGTCCTACAATGAGCAGTTCTTC
size: few; D: TRBD2; V: TRBV5-6; J: TRBJ2-3; CDR3: CASSDTSGSKRDTQYF; DNA: TGTGCCAGCAGCGATACTAGCGGGAGTAAGAGAGATACGCAGTATTTT
size: -; D: -; V: TRBV4-1; J: TRBJ1-2; CDR3: CASSQAGEVLGYTF; DNA: TGCGCCAGCAGCCAGGCGGGGGAGGTCCTTGGCTACACCTTC
size: -; D: -; V: TRBV28; J: TRBJ2-4; CDR3: CASSLLDRGLENIQYF; DNA: TGTGCCAGCAGTTTATTAGATAGAGGGCTTGAAAACATTCAGTACTTC
size: -; D: -; V: TRBV5-4; J: TRBJ1-2; CDR3: CASSLTGYGYTF; DNA: TGTGCCAGCAGCCTTACAGGCTATGGCTACACCTTC
size: -; D: -; V: TRBV9; J: TRBJ1-1; CDR3: CASSGQLGTEAFF; DNA: TGTGCCAGCAGCGGACAGCTGGGCACTGAAGCTTTCTTT
size: -; D: -; V: TRBV5-4; J: TRBJ1-6; CDR3: CASSLVPGTDSPLHF; DNA: TGTGCCAGCAGCTTGGTTCCGGGTACGGATTCACCCCTCCACTTT
size: few; D: TRBD1; V: TRBV5-6; J: TRBJ1-5; CDR3: CASSFKQGISQPQHF; DNA: TGTGCCAGCAGCTTCAAACAGGGGATTTCTCAGCCCCAGCATTTT
size: once; D: -; V: TRBV20-1; J: TRBJ1-1; CDR3: CTSRGTEAFF; DNA: TGCACCTCGCGGGGAACTGAAGCTTTCTTT
size: -; D: -; V: TRBV7-2; J: TRBJ2-1; CDR3: CASSLRSYNEQFF; DNA: TGTGCCAGCAGCTTGAGATCATACAATGAGCAGTTCTTC
size: -; D: -; V: TRBV19; J: TRBJ2-7; CDR3: CASTPDAGNEQYF; DNA: TGTGCCAGTACCCCTGACGCGGGAAACGAGCAGTACTTC
size: -; D: -; V: TRBV3-1/TRBV3-2; J: TRBJ1-3; CDR3: CASSQDPPRQVTSGNTIYF; DNA: TGTGCCAGCAGCCAAGATCCCCCCCGACAGGTAACCTCTGGAAACACCATATATTTT
size: -; D: TRBD1; V: TRBV7-2; J: TRBJ2-1; CDR3: CASSSQGARYNEQFF; DNA: TGTGCCAGCAGCTCACAGGGGGCGCGGTACAATGAGCAGTTCTTC
size: -; D: -; V: TRBV18; J: TRBJ2-7; CDR3: CASSPPAPGDEQYF; DNA: TGTGCCAGCTCACCACCAGCTCCAGGGGACGAGCAGTACTTC
size: -; D: TRBD2; V: TRBV7-3; J: TRBJ2-1; CDR3: CASSLSRSGNNEQFF; DNA: TGTGCCAGCAGCTTAAGCCGTAGCGGGAACAATGAGCAGTTCTTC
size: -; D: -; V: TRBV6-5; J: TRBJ1-1; CDR3: CASSLTGYTEAFF; DNA: TGTGCCAGCAGCTTAACAGGGTACACTGAAGCTTTCTTT
size: -; D: -; V: TRBV5-5; J: TRBJ2-1; CDR3: CASSFLTGWDEQFF; DNA: TGTGCCAGCAGCTTTTTGACAGGTTGGGATGAGCAGTTCTTC
size: -; D: TRBD1; V: TRBV7-9; J: TRBJ2-5; CDR3: CASSLARGETQYF; DNA: TGTGCCAGCAGCTTAGCCAGGGGGGAGACCCAGTACTTC
size: -; D: -; V: TRBV5-1; J: TRBJ1-1; CDR3: CASSDGQPNTEAFF; DNA: TGCGCCAGCAGCGATGGACAGCCGAACACTGAAGCTTTCTTT
size: -; D: TRBD2; V: TRBV10-3; J: TRBJ2-2; CDR3: CAISTTTSGRPNTGELFF; DNA: TGTGCCATCAGTACCACCACTAGCGGGAGGCCGAACACCGGGGAGCTGTTTTTT
size: -; D: TRBD2; V: TRBV5-1; J: TRBJ2-3; CDR3: CASSLALAGGATDTQYF; DNA: TGCGCCAGCAGCTTGGCCCTAGCGGGGGGGGCTACAGATACGCAGTATTTT
size: -; D: -; V: TRBV28; J: TRBJ2-5; CDR3: CASSFRETQYF; DNA: TGTGCCAGCAGTTTCCGGGAGACCCAGTACTTC
size: -; D: TRBD1; V: TRBV2; J: TRBJ2-7; CDR3: CASRRDRVVHEQYF; DNA: TGTGCCAGCAGGCGGGACAGGGTTGTCCACGAGCAGTACTTC
size: -; D: TRBD1; V: TRBV4-3; J: TRBJ1-2; CDR3: CASSQGGQGIYGYTF; DNA: TGCGCCAGCAGCCAGGGGGGACAGGGGATTTATGGCTACACCTTC
size: -; D: -; V: TRBV7-2; J: TRBJ2-3; CDR3: CASSAYFQSSTDTQYF; DNA: TGTGCCAGCAGCGCTTACTTCCAATCTAGCACAGATACGCAGTATTTT
size: -; D: TRBD1; V: TRBV2; J: TRBJ1-4; CDR3: CASRTGGEKLFF; DNA: TGTGCCAGCAGGACAGGGGGTGAAAAACTGTTTTTT
size: -; D: -; V: TRBV28; J: TRBJ2-5; CDR3: CASSFRGGETQYF; DNA: TGTGCCAGCAGTTTTAGGGGAGGAGAGACCCAGTACTTC
size: once; D: -; V: TRBV5-6; J: TRBJ2-1; CDR3: CASREGSSYNEQFF; DNA: TGTGCCAGCAGGGAGGGGAGCTCCTACAATGAGCAGTTCTTC
size: once; D: -; V: TRBV28; J: TRBJ1-1; CDR3: CASSFSGSPEAFF; DNA: TGTGCCAGCAGTTTTTCGGGGAGCCCTGAAGCTTTCTTT
size: -; D: -; V: TRBV4-3; J: TRBJ2-7; CDR3: CASSQDNTGWNEQYF; DNA: TGCGCCAGCAGCCAAGATAATACAGGGTGGAACGAGCAGTACTTC
size: -; D: -; V: TRBV5-6; J: TRBJ2-3; CDR3: CASSPDYGTDTQYF; DNA: TGTGCCAGCAGCCCGGACTACGGAACAGATACGCAGTATTTT
size: -; D: TRBD2; V: TRBV11-3; J: TRBJ2-1; CDR3: CASSLEGTSGSSEQFF; DNA: TGTGCCAGCAGCTTAGAAGGGACTAGCGGGAGTAGTGAGCAGTTCTTC
size: few; D: TRBD2; V: TRBV7-2; J: TRBJ2-5; CDR3: CASSLGLLSGGQETQYF; DNA: TGTGCCAGCAGCTTAGGTCTTCTTAGCGGGGGGCAAGAGACCCAGTACTTC
size: few; D: TRBD1; V: TRBV10-1; J: TRBJ1-5; CDR3: CASTGGTESNQPQHF; DNA: TGCGCCAGCACAGGCGGGACAGAGAGCAATCAGCCCCAGCATTTT
size: -; D: -; V: TRBV29-1; J: TRBJ2-1; CDR3: CSAMTVSSYNEQFF; DNA: TGCAGCGCCATGACAGTGTCCTCCTACAATGAGCAGTTCTTC
size: -; D: -; V: TRBV2; J: TRBJ1-2; CDR3: CASNQETDGYTF; DNA: TGTGCCAGCAACCAGGAAACTGATGGCTACACCTTC
size: -; D: -; V: TRBV9; J: TRBJ2-2; CDR3: CASSSAPASERLAGELFF; DNA: TGTGCCAGCAGCTCAGCTCCGGCGAGTGAGCGGCTGGCCGGGGAGCTGTTTTTT
size: -; D: -; V: TRBV6-5; J: TRBJ2-5; CDR3: CASSSRAQETQYF; DNA: TGTGCCAGCAGCTCCCGAGCCCAAGAGACCCAGTACTTC
size: -; D: -; V: TRBV19; J: TRBJ1-2; CDR3: CASSIAEGVYGYTF; DNA: TGTGCCAGTAGTATAGCTGAGGGAGTCTATGGCTACACCTTC
size: -; D: -; V: TRBV1; J: TRBJ2-1; CDR3: CTNQTKEEFF; DNA: TGCACCAACCAGACCAAGGAGGAGTTCTTC
size: -; D: -; V: TRBV3-1/TRBV3-2; J: TRBJ2-3; CDR3: CASSFEDTQYF; DNA: TGTGCCAGCAGCTTTGAGGATACGCAGTATTTT